These 15 T cell receptor beta chains were all obtained from the same sample, sequenced in a study of CD8+CD57+ T cells in acquired aplastic anemia. The use of genomic DNA as template underpinned the TCR beta VDJ and CDR3 profiling. MiXCR, applied by TCRdb to the reads, yields one record per CDR3 protein. The table lists around 200,000 distinct CDR3 sequences, approximately 60% of them singletons. The sequenced sample consisted of sorted CD4+, CD8+, or CD8+CD57+ T cells (not recorded which) from PBMCs. These TCRs come from a human donor in good health.

This clonotype was seen once. J is TRBJ2-3 and V is TRBV19; 13 nucleotides agree with TRBD2. The CDR3 spans 13 residues. After removal of 7 bases from V and 9 bases from J, the junction contained 4 bases not matched to a gene. Germline V lookup: CDR1 LNHDA, CDR2 SQIVND (reference sequence). CDR3: CASIGTSGDTQYF. For the CDR3, the DNA is TGTGCCAGTATTGGGACTAGCGGGGACACGCAGTATTTT.

Details on this clonotype: One end of the junction does not line up with germline, which may come from a read error. The CDR3 loop reads CAWSGLGRNEKLSF. In DNA form, the CDR3 reads TGTGCCTGGAGTGGTCTGGGGCGAAATGAAAAACTGTCTTTT. This rearrangement joins TRBV30 to TRBJ1-4; a weak D match, TRBD1 (5 bases). The germline V gene has CDR1 GTSNPN and CDR2 SVGIG (reference sequence). The CDR3 extends over 14 amino acids.

Concerning this clonotype itself: One junction end disagrees with the germline gene, perhaps due to a read error. The chain employs TRBV5-1 and TRBJ2-1, with 8 bases matching TRBD1. The CDR3 spans 18 residues. In germline, CDR1 is SGHRS, CDR2 YFSETQ. The CDR3 is CASSSGIGQGPNYNGQFF. Here the CDR3 DNA reads TGCGCCAGCAGCTCGGGGATTGGACAGGGTCCAAATTACAATGGGCAGTTCTTC.

The chain carries TRBV20-1 and TRBJ1-3; D remains ambiguous. Per germline, CDR1 DFQATT and CDR2 SNEGSKA (reference sequence). The CDR3 consists of 11 residues. The ends were cut back, 3 bases at V and 5 bases at J, with 5 bases in the middle. CDR3 loop: CSARVRNTIYF. The CDR3 DNA reads TGCAGTGCTAGGGTCAGAAACACCATATATTTT.

The rearrangement links TRBV7-9 to TRBJ2-7, with 11 bases lining up with TRBD1. V was pared by 3 bases and J by 3 bases, with 4 bases of the junction left unmatched. The CDR3 contains 15 residues. Germline CDR1 reads SEHNR; CDR2 reads FQNEAQ (reference sequence). The CDR3 is CASSLWTGGIYEQYF. The CDR3 region has the DNA TGTGCCAGCAGCTTGTGGACAGGGGGCATCTACGAGCAGTACTTC.

This clonotype has a count of ten or more. The chain recombines TRBV5-1 with TRBJ1-2; 7 positions agree with TRBD1. V lost 5 bases to trimming and J lost 5 bases; unmatched junction nucleotides: 9. The germline gives CDR1 SGHRS, CDR2 YFSETQ. The CDR3 consists of 14 residues. For the CDR3, the DNA is TGCGCCAGCAGACCGGTGGAGGGACAGTATGGCTACACCTTC. This sequence encodes CASRPVEGQYGYTF.

Comments on this clonotype: A read error is possible here, since a much larger clone lies one base away. The V call is TRBV12-3 or TRBV12-4, the J call TRBJ2-1, with D possibly being TRBD1 (6 bases). This CDR3 region has 14 residues. The CDR3 reads CASTPGQSYSEQFF. CDR3 nucleotide sequence: TGTGCCAGCACCCCGGGACAAAGTTACAGTGAGCAGTTCTTC.

This clonotype showed up many times. V usage is TRBV5-1 and J usage is TRBJ2-1; D uncertain. V lost 4 bases and J 5 bases, leaving 25 bases between the germline ends. Germline lookup yields CDR1 SGHRS and CDR2 YFSETQ. The CDR3 spans 18 residues. In DNA, the CDR3 is TGCGCCAGCAGCCTCTCGAGACTGGGCAGTGCTCTCAACAATGAGCAGTTCTTC. Encoded protein: CASSLSRLGSALNNEQFF.

This chain joins TRBV10-3 and TRBJ2-3; D perhaps matches TRBD1 (5 bases). CDR1 and CDR2 (germline): ENHRY, SYGVKD. V lost 2 bases and J 4 bases, leaving 10 bases between the germline ends. The CDR3 runs to 14 residues. The CDR3: CAISEPQGADTQYF. Written as DNA, the CDR3 is TGTGCCATCAGTGAGCCGCAGGGCGCAGATACGCAGTATTTT.

This rearrangement joins TRBV29-1 to TRBJ2-5, with TRBD1 matching 7 bases. With V trimmed by 5 bases and J by 5 bases, 17 bases remained unmatched. Germline V gene data show CDR1 as SQVTM and CDR2 as ANQGSEA. CDR3 length: 16 residues. CDR3 sequence: CSVTPWTGFDEETQYF. The CDR3 DNA is TGCAGCGTTACCCCGTGGACAGGTTTCGATGAGGAGACCCAGTACTTC.

The chain couples TRBV24-1 to TRBJ2-3; 8 positions match TRBD1. The V and J ends lost 3 bases and 3 bases, in that order; junction bases with no gene match: 13. Germline CDR1 is KGHDR and CDR2 is SFDVKD. The CDR3 runs to 18 residues. The CDR3 sequence is CATSDPQGQGARTDTQYF. In DNA form, the CDR3 reads TGTGCCACCAGTGATCCTCAGGGGCAGGGGGCGCGGACAGATACGCAGTATTTT.

The CDR3 region is CASSRGVGGYSTEAFF. The CDR3 coding sequence is TGTGCCAGCAGCCGAGGAGTAGGGGGCTACAGCACTGAAGCTTTCTTT. The V call is TRBV7-9, the J call TRBJ1-1, with 7 bases matching TRBD1. CDR1 and CDR2 (germline): SEHNR, FQNEAQ (reference sequence). This CDR3 has 16 residues. The J segment lost 4 bases and the V segment lost 5 bases, leaving 13 bases of the junction unmatched.

This rearrangement joins TRBV2 to TRBJ1-5; the D gene is possibly TRBD1 (5 bases). V lost 5 bases to trimming and J lost 1 base, with 12 bases between them. The V gene's germline CDR1 is SNHLY and CDR2 FYNNEI. The CDR3 length is 15 residues. CDR3 in amino acids: CASSKDSTSNQPQHF. The DNA for the CDR3 is TGTGCCAGCAGTAAAGACAGTACGAGCAATCAGCCCCAGCATTTT.

The chain combines TRBV7-2 with TRBJ1-2; D not resolved. Trimming left V 4 bases short and J 12 bases short, with 15 bases between. The CDR3 is made up of 12 amino acids. The germline V gene encodes CDR1 SGHTA and CDR2 FQGNSA. CDR3: CASSWKQEGDTF. In DNA form, the CDR3 reads TGTGCCAGCAGCTGGAAACAAGAGGGCGACACCTTC.

This chain joins TRBV29-1 and TRBJ2-1; D not resolved. Trimming left V 5 bases short and J 4 bases short, with 12 bases between. Germline CDR1 SQVTM, CDR2 ANQGSEA. The CDR3 runs to 13 residues. As DNA, the CDR3 is TGCAGCGTTACTGTTGACACTTACAATGAGCAGTTCTTC. Its protein product is CSVTVDTYNEQFF.